This is a list of T cell receptor beta chains from one sample in a study of PD-L1 blockade in urothelial cancer. Method: immunoSEQ multiplex PCR; TCRdb's copy keeps in-frame clones and lacks some. This table holds around 19,000 clones, over 80% found once. Sequencing used PBMCs, obtained around atezolizumab (anti-PD-L1) treatment. The origin of the receptors is a man aged 50-60 years with urothelial cancer. CDR3s include the opening cysteine and the closing phenylalanine or tryptophan. A D gene is named only where the DNA matches it firmly. Clone size is not always given. Where it is, it says once, few, many or a class for expanded clones.

V	D	size	length	J	DNA	CDR3
TRBV28	.	.	14	TRBJ1-5	TGTGCCAGCAGTTTAACAGATAGCAATCAGCCCCAGCATTTT	CASSLTDSNQPQHF
TRBV5-1	TRBD2	.	16	TRBJ2-1	TGCGCCAGCTCTCGGACTAGCGGGAGTATTTACAATGAGCAGTTCTTC	CASSRTSGSIYNEQFF
TRBV6-1	.	.	14	TRBJ1-1	TGTGCCAGCAGGACGACTGACCCGAACACTGAAGCTTTCTTT	CASRTTDPNTEAFF
TRBV11-3	TRBD1	.	16	TRBJ2-3	TGTGCCAGCAGCCATGGAACAGGGGCCAGCACAGATACGCAGTATTTT	CASSHGTGASTDTQYF
TRBV6-4	TRBD1	.	15	TRBJ2-2	TGTGCCAGCAGCGAACAGGGGGCGCCCACCGGGGAGCTGTTTTTT	CASSEQGAPTGELFF
TRBV4-1	TRBD1	.	16	TRBJ1-3	TGCGCCAGCAGCCCCTTGGGACAGGGGGCTGGAAACACCATATATTTT	CASSPLGQGAGNTIYF
TRBV28	TRBD1	.	15	TRBJ1-1	TGTGCCAGCAGTACAGTGACAGGGGCTGGCACTGAAGCTTTCTTT	CASSTVTGAGTEAFF
TRBV2	.	.	13	TRBJ2-1	TGTGCCAGCAGTGAAGACACGGCGGGTGAGCAGTTCTTC	CASSEDTAGEQFF
TRBV6-6	.	.	14	TRBJ1-4	TGTGCCGCACAATCCAGTCAGGGGTTTGAAAAACTGTTTTTT	CAAQSSQGFEKLFF
TRBV6-1	.	few	15	TRBJ2-5	TGTGCCAGCAGTGAAGGGGCGGGGCAACAAGAGACCCAGTACTTC	CASSEGAGQQETQYF
TRBV4-1	.	.	15	TRBJ2-1	TGCGCCAGCAGCCAAGTCTTGAGCTCCTACAATGAGCAGTTCTTC	CASSQVLSSYNEQFF
TRBV19	TRBD2	.	17	TRBJ2-7	TGTGCCAGTAGTCCCAGAGGGGGACTAGTCGGAACCTACGAGCAGTACTTC	CASSPRGGLVGTYEQYF
TRBV6-1	.	.	14	TRBJ1-6	TGTGCCAGCAGTGCGGGTCCGTATAATTCACCCCTCCACTTT	CASSAGPYNSPLHF
TRBV18	TRBD1	.	14	TRBJ1-3	TGTGCCAGCTCACGTCCGGGACAGCGAAACACCATATATTTT	CASSRPGQRNTIYF
TRBV9	TRBD1	.	18	TRBJ2-5	TGTGCCAGCAGCGGCAGGGGAACGGGACAGCCGGGAAAGGAGACCCAGTACTTC	CASSGRGTGQPGKETQYF
TRBV7-6	.	.	15	TRBJ2-7	TGTGCCAGCAGCGACGGGACAGGCGGGAGATACGAGCAGTACTTC	CASSDGTGGRYEQYF
TRBV5-1	TRBD2	.	16	TRBJ2-3	TGCGCCAGCAGCTTGCTTCTAGCGGGAGGTGCAGATACGCAGTATTTT	CASSLLLAGGADTQYF
TRBV4-1	TRBD2	.	16	TRBJ2-3	TGCGCCAGCAGCCAATTAGCGGGGGGGCAGGCAGATACGCAGTATTTT	CASSQLAGGQADTQYF
TRBV7-9	.	.	14	TRBJ1-2	TGTGCCAGCAGCGTAGGGGGGGGCTACGGTGGCTACACCTTC	CASSVGGGYGGYTF
TRBV18	TRBD1	once	16	TRBJ1-4	TGTGCCAGCTCGCCCGGGACAGGGGGCACTAATGAAAAACTGTTTTTT	CASSPGTGGTNEKLFF
TRBV2	.	medium-sized	17	TRBJ2-1	TGTGCCAGCAGTGGCGGTGAAAGTAGCAGCTCCTACAATGAGCAGTTCTTC	CASSGGESSSSYNEQFF
TRBV7-3	.	.	16	TRBJ1-2	TGTGCCAGCAGCGGGCCTGACGCAAGCCCTAACTATGGCTACACCTTC	CASSGPDASPNYGYTF
TRBV29-1	.	.	13	TRBJ1-4	TGCAGCGTTGTCAGGGCCGGGAATGAAAAACTGTTTTTT	CSVVRAGNEKLFF
TRBV7-9	TRBD2	.	19	TRBJ2-3	TGTGCCAGCAGCTTAGAGAGACTAGCGGGGGGGCCGGGCACAGATACGCAGTATTTT	CASSLERLAGGPGTDTQYF
TRBV11-2	.	.	16	TRBJ2-5	TGTGCCAGCAGCTTATTAAAGACTAGTGTTTCGGAGACCCAGTACTTC	CASSLLKTSVSETQYF
TRBV2	.	.	13	TRBJ2-5	TGTGCCAGCAGTTCGCAGGGCCAAGAGACCCAGTACTTC	CASSSQGQETQYF
TRBV28	TRBD1	.	16	TRBJ1-1	TGTGCCAGCAGTTTAAGTAGCGGGACAGGGGACACTGAAGCTTTCTTT	CASSLSSGTGDTEAFF
TRBV12-5	TRBD1	few	15	TRBJ2-7	TGTGCTAGTGGTTTCGTCCGGGACAGGTCTTACGAGCAGTACTTC	CASGFVRDRSYEQYF
TRBV18	TRBD1	.	15	TRBJ1-1	TGTGCCAGCTCACCCGACAGGGGAGTGAACACTGAAGCTTTCTTT	CASSPDRGVNTEAFF
TRBV5-1	TRBD2	few	14	TRBJ2-1	TGCGCCAGCAGCCCCCAGACTAGCGGGCATGAGCAGTTCTTC	CASSPQTSGHEQFF
TRBV19	TRBD2	few	15	TRBJ2-3	TGTGCCACGAAGGGACTAGCGGCTAGCACAGATACGCAGTATTTT	CATKGLAASTDTQYF
TRBV7-6	.	.	14	TRBJ2-3	TGTGCCAGCAGCTTCGGACAGCCCACAGATACGCAGTATTTT	CASSFGQPTDTQYF
TRBV4-1	.	.	17	TRBJ2-5	TGCGCCAGCAGCCAAGATGGCTTGGTGGTATACCAAGAGACCCAGTACTTC	CASSQDGLVVYQETQYF
TRBV28	TRBD2	.	15	TRBJ2-2	TGTGCCAGCAGCTCGTCGGCGGGAGGGACCGGGGAGCTGTTTTTT	CASSSSAGGTGELFF
TRBV25-1	TRBD1	.	14	TRBJ1-1	TGTGCCAGCAGTGGGACAGGGACGAACACTGAAGCTTTCTTT	CASSGTGTNTEAFF
TRBV7-2	TRBD2	.	15	TRBJ2-5	TGTGCCAGCACCAAAGAGGCGGGGGGACAAGAGACCCAGTACTTC	CASTKEAGGQETQYF
TRBV6-6	TRBD1	.	15	TRBJ1-2	TGTGCCAGCAGTAACCGGGACAGGATGTCCTATGGCTACACCTTC	CASSNRDRMSYGYTF
TRBV28	.	.	12	TRBJ1-3	TGTGCCAGCATCTCCTCTGGAAACACCATATATTTT	CASISSGNTIYF
TRBV28	TRBD2	.	15	TRBJ2-1	TGTGCCAGCACTACTAGCGGGGGGAGGTACAATGAGCAGTTCTTC	CASTTSGGRYNEQFF
TRBV30	.	.	15	TRBJ1-4	TGTGCCTGGAGTGTAAATGAGGTTACTAATGAAAAACTGTTTTTT	CAWSVNEVTNEKLFF
TRBV29-1	TRBD2	.	15	TRBJ2-3	TGCAGCGTTGGTTTACTAGCGGCCAGCACAGATACGCAGTATTTT	CSVGLLAASTDTQYF
TRBV10-2	.	.	13	TRBJ2-2	TGCGCCAGCAGCCCCAGACTCACCGGGGAGCTGTTTTTT	CASSPRLTGELFF
TRBV28	.	.	16	TRBJ1-5	TGTGCCAGCACCCGGGTTGGACCAGGGAGCAATCAGCCCCAGCATTTT	CASTRVGPGSNQPQHF
TRBV2	TRBD2	once	13	TRBJ2-5	TGTGCCAGCAATCAGCGGGAGATTGAGACCCAGTACTTC	CASNQREIETQYF
TRBV5-1	.	.	16	TRBJ2-1	TGCGCCAGCAGCCCCGAGGGAGACCTCTCCTACAATGAGCAGTTCTTC	CASSPEGDLSYNEQFF
TRBV6-1	.	.	10	TRBJ1-5	TGTGCCAGTAGTTTCCGGCCCCAGCATTTT	CASSFRPQHF
TRBV5-1	TRBD2	.	17	TRBJ2-5	TGCGCCAGCAGCTCCGGGACTAGCGGGGGGATGCAAGAGACCCAGTACTTC	CASSSGTSGGMQETQYF
TRBV4-2	TRBD2	.	17	TRBJ2-2	TGTGCCAGCAGCCTCGGCGGGGGGGCCGGCGGCACCGGGGAGCTGTTTTTT	CASSLGGGAGGTGELFF